This TCR beta chain was retrieved from a study of blood T cell repertoires in COVID-19. As regards this clone: The sample carries other DNA sequences with the same CDR3.

Produced via immunoSEQ multiplex PCR; TCRdb's table is partial and in-frame only. Among 150,000 to 200,000 clones listed, 84% were seen once. Trimming pared 6 bases from V and 4 bases from J, leaving 12 bases between. CDR3 length: 13 amino acids. Germline-derived CDR1 and CDR2 are MNHEY and SVGAGI. The receptor was isolated from a man in his forties or fifties who had recovered from COVID-19. The J gene is TRBJ1-2, the V gene TRBV6-5; tentatively, D is TRBD1 (6 bases). The sequencing input was PBMCs or T cells enriched from blood (not recorded which). The CDR3 nucleotides are TGTGCCAGCAGCCCGACAGGTGGCTATGGCTACACCTTC. This encodes CASSPTGGYGYTF.